Following are 27 T cell receptor beta chains from one sample sequenced in a study of cytomegalovirus exposure and HLA in healthy donors. Profiled with immunoSEQ multiplex PCR; TCRdb holds only in-frame clones, not every one. The data hold approximately 71,000 clones, with roughly nine tenths observed a single time. Source material: PBMCs. All receptors derive from a man aged 18 to 30 in good health and CMV-seronegative.

This clone was counted a few times. The rearrangement joins TRBV7-6 to TRBJ1-4; possible D gene TRBD1, 5 bases. V lost 0 bases and J 3 bases, leaving 5 bases between the germline ends. Germline V lookup: CDR1 SGHVS, CDR2 FNYEAQ. This CDR3 has 14 amino acids. CDR3 sequence (DNA): TGTGCCAGCAGCTTAGCGACAGCTAATGAAAAACTGTTTTTT. This gives the protein CASSLATANEKLFF.

CDR3 sequence reads: CAIGGTEPNYGYTF. CDR3 nucleotides: TGTGCCATCGGAGGGACAGAGCCTAACTATGGCTACACCTTC. This chain connects TRBV10-3 to TRBJ1-2; 7 bases are a match to TRBD1. This CDR3 is 14 amino acids long. The ends lost 8 bases at V and 0 bases at J; junction bases unmatched: 6. The germline V gene has CDR1 ENHRY and CDR2 SYGVKD.

The chain links TRBV2 to TRBJ1-4, with D hard to call. The V end was cut by 5 bases, the J end by 7 bases, with 17 bases between. The CDR3 contains 15 residues. Germline assignment: CDR1 SNHLY and CDR2 FYNNEI. The CDR3, as DNA: TGTGCCAGCAGTACTCCGAAGGTCGCGGGTGAAAAACTGTTTTTT. Its protein is CASSTPKVAGEKLFF.

This chain connects TRBV27 to TRBJ2-7, with D perhaps TRBD2 (7 bases). Germline CDR1 MNHEY, CDR2 SMNVEV (reference sequence). Trimming cost V 6 bases and J 4 bases, with 16 bases left between them. The CDR3 has 14 amino acids. Here the CDR3 DNA reads TGTGCCAGCAGGAAAGGGGGGGCGGAATACGAGCAGTACTTC. This translates into CASRKGGAEYEQYF.

The chain joins TRBV25-1 to TRBJ1-2, with 8 bases that match TRBD1. V lost 9 bases to trimming and J lost 5 bases; unmatched junction nucleotides: 8. Per the germline V gene, CDR1 is MGHDK and CDR2 is SYGVNS. The CDR3 loop spans 13 amino acids. Here the CDR3 DNA reads TGTGCCAGTAACAGGGGGAGGGAATATGGCTACACCTTC. Its protein product is CASNRGREYGYTF.

This clone was counted once. The rearrangement uses TRBV27 and TRBJ2-7; tentative D call: TRBD2 (5 bases). CDR1 MNHEY and CDR2 SMNVEV come from the germline V gene (reference sequence). Trimming stripped 10 bases from V and 1 base from J, with 17 bases between. The CDR3 spans 14 residues. CDR3 DNA: TGTGCCACCCGGGTGGGAGTTAATTCCTACGAGCAGTACTTC. Amino acid sequence: CATRVGVNSYEQYF.

The chain uses TRBV30 and TRBJ1-5; possibly TRBD1 for D (6 bases). Per germline, CDR1 GTSNPN and CDR2 SVGIG (reference sequence). The CDR3 consists of 17 residues. V lost 1 base, J lost 2 bases, and 18 bases lay in between. The CDR3 DNA is TGTGCCTGGAGTGCCTTAAGAACAGGGAGAGGCAATCAGCCCCAGCATTTT. Translating gives CAWSALRTGRGNQPQHF.

V gene TRBV29-1 combines with J gene TRBJ2-1, with 10 bases lining up with TRBD2. Germline loops: CDR1 SQVTM, CDR2 ANQGSEA. The CDR3 is made up of 14 amino acids. V shed 0 bases and J 6 bases; nucleotides not matched to a gene: 2. DNA for the CDR3: TGCAGCGTTGAAGATCAGCGGGAGGGCAATGAGCAGTTCTTC. The encoded protein is CSVEDQREGNEQFF.

V and J are TRBV7-9 and TRBJ2-7, with 9 bases that match TRBD1. CDR1 and CDR2 (germline): SEHNR, FQNEAQ (reference sequence). The CDR3 covers 15 residues. The junction had 5 bases not matched to a gene; V was cut back by 5 bases and J by 0 bases. The CDR3 reads CASSITTGGSYEQYF. Written as DNA, the CDR3 is TGTGCCAGCAGCATAACGACAGGGGGCTCCTACGAGCAGTACTTC.

The rearrangement uses TRBV19 and TRBJ1-1; 10 positions match TRBD1. Germline CDR1 and CDR2: LNHDA and SQIVND (reference sequence). V trimming: 7 bases; J trimming: 7 bases; junction bases outside the gene matches: 9. The CDR3 covers 14 residues. As DNA, the CDR3 is TGTGCCAGTAATTCCGGGACAGGGGTGAGTGAAGCTTTCTTT. Translation gives CASNSGTGVSEAFF.

The V call is TRBV29-1, the J call TRBJ1-1; no reliable D call. Trimming took 6 bases from V and 1 from J, leaving 9 bases between them. The CDR3 length is 12 residues. Per the germline V gene, CDR1 is SQVTM and CDR2 is ANQGSEA. For the CDR3, the DNA is TGCAGCGTCAGATCGGGGAACACTGAAGCTTTCTTT. Its protein is CSVRSGNTEAFF.

This chain links TRBV27 with TRBJ1-4, with TRBD1 as a possible D gene (5 bases). Germline V gene sequence: CDR1 MNHEY, CDR2 SMNVEV (reference sequence). This CDR3 is 17 amino acids long. The ends were cut back, 4 bases at V and 5 bases at J, with 20 bases in the middle. The CDR3 here is CASSSLMGGVWNEKLFF. CDR3 nucleotide sequence: TGTGCCAGCAGTTCTTTAATGGGGGGGGTCTGGAATGAAAAACTGTTTTTT. The full variable domain, completed using reference TRBV27 and TRBJ1-4, is EAQVTQNPRYLITVTGKKLTVTCSQNMNHEYMSWYRQDPGLGLRQIYYSMNVEVTDKGDVPEGYKVSRKEKRNFPLILESPSPNQTSLYFCASSSLMGGVWNEKLFFGSGTQLSVL.

The chain is built from TRBV7-3 and TRBJ1-2; D gene uncertain. V lost 2 bases and J lost 8, with 12 bases in between. This CDR3 is 13 amino acids long. CDR1 is SGHTA, CDR2 FQGTGA, per germline. CDR3 region: CASSLEGSGGYTF. As DNA, the CDR3 is TGTGCCAGCAGCTTAGAGGGTTCGGGGGGCTACACCTTC.

The chain couples TRBV5-1 to TRBJ2-7; 7 bases are shared with TRBD1. This CDR3 region has 16 residues. CDR1 and CDR2 from the germline V gene are SGHRS and YFSETQ. V was clipped by 0 bases and J by 2 bases; unmatched bases: 8. Written as DNA, the CDR3 is TGCGCCAGCAGCTTGGTGCCCCCGGGACAGCCCTACGAGCAGTACTTC. Protein: CASSLVPPGQPYEQYF.

A single count supports this clone. J is TRBJ1-4 and V is TRBV13; D possibly corresponds to TRBD1 (6 bases). Deletions cut 0 bases from V and 2 bases from J, with 7 bases between. There are 15 residues in the CDR3. Germline values: CDR1 PRHDT, CDR2 FYEKMQ (reference sequence). The CDR3 loop reads CASSLGGATNEKLFF. In DNA form, the CDR3 reads TGTGCCAGCAGCTTAGGGGGGGCGACTAATGAAAAACTGTTTTTT.

This sequence joins TRBV7-3 and TRBJ2-4; possible D gene TRBD1, 5 bases. Germline V gives CDR1 SGHTA, CDR2 FQGTGA. This CDR3 is built from 16 residues. The V and J ends lost 2 bases and 7 bases respectively, with 18 bases between them. The CDR3 spells CASSLSASAGQNIQYF. As DNA, the CDR3 is TGTGCCAGCAGCTTATCAGCTTCGGCAGGGCAGAACATTCAGTACTTC.

The chain has TRBV29-1 and TRBJ1-2, with TRBD1 as a possible D gene (6 bases). V gave up 0 bases and J gave up 2 bases, with 10 bases separating them. The CDR3 loop spans 14 amino acids. Germline-derived CDR1 and CDR2 are SQVTM and ANQGSEA. In DNA, the CDR3 is TGCAGCGTTGAAGATCCCGGGACAAACTATGGCTACACCTTC. As protein: CSVEDPGTNYGYTF.

Note on this clone: The sample contains more than one DNA sequence encoding this CDR3. The rearrangement joins TRBV2 to TRBJ1-1; 8 bases are a match to TRBD1. Trimming took 5 bases from V and 1 from J; bases not matched to a gene: 6. The germline V gene encodes CDR1 SNHLY and CDR2 FYNNEI. CDR3 length: 15 residues. CDR3 in DNA: TGTGCCAGCAGTCAGCAGGGGACAGGGAACACTGAAGCTTTCTTT. Its protein is CASSQQGTGNTEAFF.

The chain carries TRBV6-4 and TRBJ2-1; 7 nucleotides match TRBD1. This CDR3 region has 14 residues. Germline CDR1 reads MRHNA; CDR2 reads SNTAGT. With 0 bases clipped from V and 8 bases from J, the junction kept 4 bases outside the gene matches. The CDR3: CASSDSRGPDEQFF. In nucleotides, the CDR3 is TGTGCCAGCAGTGACTCGAGGGGGCCCGATGAGCAGTTCTTC.

V usage is TRBV7-8 and J usage is TRBJ2-7, with D perhaps matching TRBD2 (6 bases). The CDR3 loop spans 14 amino acids. Trimming removed 5 bases at V and 2 bases at J, with 13 bases between. In germline, CDR1 is SGHVS, CDR2 FQNEAQ. The CDR3 loop is CASSGEDITYEQYF. CDR3 bases: TGTGCCAGCAGCGGGGAGGACATTACCTACGAGCAGTACTTC.

The chain joins TRBV7-2 to TRBJ2-2; maybe TRBD2 (6 bases). The germline V and J ends were trimmed by 3 bases and 9 bases, with 14 bases remaining between them. The CDR3 runs to 14 residues. Germline V gives CDR1 SGHTA, CDR2 FQGNSA. The CDR3 DNA reads as TGTGCCAGCAGCTTCAGGAGGGTGGAGCGGGAGCTGTTTTTT. It is translated as CASSFRRVERELFF.

A few counts support this clone. The chain carries TRBV7-2 and TRBJ2-7; TRBD2 matches 8 bases. V lost 1 base and J lost 5; bases outside the gene matches: 13. Germline CDR1 is SGHTA and CDR2 is FQGNSA. CDR3 length: 17 residues. Written as DNA, the CDR3 is TGTGCCAGCAGCTTAGTGTGGCGAAGCGGGAGAAGGCACGAGCAGTACTTC. Translating gives CASSLVWRSGRRHEQYF.

For the CDR3, the DNA is TGTGCCTGGACCAAGAAGGGGGGCAATCAGCCCCAGCATTTT. It yields the protein CAWTKKGGNQPQHF. This chain links TRBV30 with TRBJ1-5; TRBD1 is a possible D gene (6 bases). Germline V CDR1 and CDR2: GTSNPN, SVGIG (reference sequence). This CDR3 is 14 amino acids long. V lost 4 bases to trimming and J lost 2 bases, with 12 bases between them.

This chain connects TRBV10-3 to TRBJ2-3; TRBD1 matches 7 bases. The CDR3 sequence is 12 residues long. Germline V gene sequence: CDR1 ENHRY, CDR2 SYGVKD. The trim removed 7 bases at V and 6 bases at J, leaving 4 bases unmatched. CDR3 in amino acids: CAIKGARDTQYF. CDR3 sequence (DNA): TGTGCCATCAAGGGGGCGAGGGATACGCAGTATTTT.

This chain connects TRBV4-3 to TRBJ2-3; maybe TRBD2 (5 bases). The CDR3 covers 13 residues. Trimming left V 4 bases short and J 2 bases short, with 7 bases between. Germline assignment: CDR1 LGHNA and CDR2 YSLEER. The CDR3 region is CASSPTITDTQYF. Here the CDR3 DNA reads TGCGCCAGCAGCCCGACTATCACAGATACGCAGTATTTT.

This clone was observed a few times. The chain links TRBV6-6 to TRBJ2-2; 7 nucleotides match TRBD2. Germline lookup yields CDR1 MNHNY and CDR2 SVGAGI (reference sequence). Trimming at V came to 6 bases and at J to 2 bases, leaving 6 bases not matched to a gene. The CDR3 consists of 15 residues. CDR3: CASRPGTKNTGELFF. DNA for the CDR3: TGTGCCAGCAGACCCGGGACTAAAAACACCGGGGAGCTGTTTTTT.

V is TRBV27 and J is TRBJ2-3; 7 bases agree with TRBD2. Unmatched junction bases numbered 7, after V lost 7 bases and J lost 3 bases. The CDR3 loop spans 14 amino acids. Germline V gene lookup returns CDR1 MNHEY and CDR2 SMNVEV (reference sequence). The CDR3 sequence: CASKAGVRTDTQYF. CDR3 nucleotides: TGTGCCAGCAAGGCGGGAGTCCGTACAGATACGCAGTATTTT.